Below, 32 T cell receptor beta chains from the same sample are listed, as sequenced in a study of shared clonotypes between healthy human individuals. Assay used: immunoSEQ multiplex PCR; TCRdb lists only in-frame clones, some missing. This table has approximately 2.3 million clones, approximately 95% appearing once. The sequenced material came from naive CD4+ T cells from PBMCs. Sample subset: CD45RA+ positively selected. The receptors originated from a man in his late teens or twenties in good health. Some clones in this sample may be carry-over from other donors' samples.

The chain has TRBV19 and TRBJ1-1; D might be TRBD1 (5 bases). The germline V and J ends were trimmed by 7 bases and 4 bases, with 19 bases remaining between them. This CDR3 spans 15 amino acids. CDR1 is LNHDA, CDR2 SQIVND, per germline (reference sequence). The CDR3: CASNNRGTKSTEAFF. The CDR3 bases are TGTGCCAGTAATAATCGGGGGACCAAGAGCACTGAAGCTTTCTTT.

A word on this clone: Other DNA sequences of this sample code for an identical CDR3. The chain links TRBV2 to TRBJ1-1; 7 nucleotides line up with TRBD1. This CDR3 is 12 amino acids long. J lost 5 bases, V lost 5 bases, and 2 bases had no gene match. CDR1 is SNHLY and CDR2 is FYNNEI in the germline V gene. As DNA, the CDR3 is TGTGCCAGCAGTTTACAGGGGACTGAAGCTTTCTTT. This encodes CASSLQGTEAFF.

The chain couples TRBV28 to TRBJ2-3; D is uncertain. Germline V gene lookup returns CDR1 MDHEN and CDR2 SYDVKM. The CDR3 is 14 amino acids. Trimming cost V 3 bases and J 0 bases, with 7 bases left between them. This CDR3 reads CASSFSLSTDTQYF. The DNA for the CDR3 is TGTGCCAGCAGTTTTAGTCTAAGCACAGATACGCAGTATTTT.

This clone came up once. The V call is TRBV4-2, the J call TRBJ2-1; tentatively, D is TRBD1 or TRBD2 (5 bases each). The length of the CDR3 is 17 residues. Germline V gene data show CDR1 as LGHNA and CDR2 as YNFKEQ. The germline V and J ends were trimmed by 1 base and 3 bases, with 16 bases remaining between them. CDR3 DNA: TGTGCCAGCAGCCAAGGAGGGAGTAAGGGGATCTACAATGAGCAGTTCTTC. It encodes CASSQGGSKGIYNEQFF.

The V gene is TRBV27, the J gene TRBJ2-1; 9 nucleotides align to TRBD2. V lost 1 base, J lost 3 bases, and 4 bases stayed unmatched. The CDR3 contains 16 residues. Germline V gene data show CDR1 as MNHEY and CDR2 as SMNVEV (reference sequence). For the CDR3, the DNA is TGTGCCAGCAGTTTATTTTGGACTAGCGACTACAATGAGCAGTTCTTC. Translated, it gives CASSLFWTSDYNEQFF.

The CDR3 region is CASSEAGHTGTQYF. The DNA for the CDR3 is TGTGCCAGCAGTGAAGCGGGACATACGGGGACCCAGTACTTC. This chain links TRBV2 with TRBJ2-5, with D tentatively TRBD1 (6 bases). Looked up from germline, CDR1 is SNHLY and CDR2 is FYNNEI. This CDR3 comprises 14 residues. Trimming cost V 0 bases and J 7 bases, with 12 bases left between them.

The CDR3 loop is CASSPPGISGNEKLFF. DNA of the CDR3: TGTGCCAGCTCACCACCCGGCATCTCCGGTAATGAAAAACTGTTTTTT. The chain recombines TRBV18 with TRBJ1-4; the D is unclear. CDR1 is KGHSH and CDR2 is LQKENI in the germline V gene. The V gene lost 0 bases and the J gene lost 4 bases, with 12 bases spanning the gap. CDR3 length: 16 amino acids.

The chain recombines TRBV4-1 with TRBJ2-2; 8 bases match TRBD2. The CDR3 contains 15 residues. Germline V CDR1 and CDR2: MGHRA, YSYEKL. Trimming at V came to 1 base and at J to 10 bases, leaving 8 bases not matched to a gene. The CDR3 region is CASSQGGALAAELFF. The CDR3 DNA reads as TGCGCCAGCAGCCAAGGGGGGGCACTAGCGGCGGAGCTGTTTTTT.

This clone is a singleton in its sample. CDR3 in amino acids: CASSPLNRGLNYGYTF. The CDR3 DNA reads TGTGCCAGCTCACCCCTAAACAGGGGACTAAACTATGGCTACACCTTC. The chain employs TRBV18 and TRBJ1-2, with TRBD1 identical over 7 bases. This CDR3 region has 16 residues. J lost 2 bases, V lost 3 bases, and 9 bases had no gene match. Germline lookup yields CDR1 KGHSH and CDR2 LQKENI.

The genes are TRBV7-7 and TRBJ2-3; D perhaps matches TRBD2 (6 bases). The germline CDR1 and CDR2 sequences are SSHAT and FNYEAQ (reference sequence). V lost 4 bases, J lost 1 base, and 12 bases lay in between. There are 15 residues in the CDR3. CDR3 DNA sequence: TGTGCCAGCAGCTCCACCCGCGGGGGCACAGATACGCAGTATTTT. The encoded protein is CASSSTRGGTDTQYF.

The genes are TRBV27 and TRBJ2-7; TRBD2 matches at 9 bases. J lost 4 bases, V lost 6 bases, and 4 bases had no gene match. Germline V gene data show CDR1 as MNHEY and CDR2 as SMNVEV (reference sequence). The CDR3 is 13 amino acids. The DNA of the CDR3 is TGTGCCAGCAGGCTAGCGGGACGGTACGAGCAGTACTTC. Translation gives CASRLAGRYEQYF.

The V and J genes are TRBV6-5 and TRBJ2-7; D call uncertain. V lost 7 bases and J lost 2, with 12 bases in between. Germline-derived CDR1 and CDR2 are MNHEY and SVGAGI. This CDR3 has 13 residues. CDR3 nucleotides: TGTGCCAGCATGGACGGCAGTCCCTACGAGCAGTACTTC. It translates to CASMDGSPYEQYF.

The V gene is TRBV28, the J gene TRBJ2-2, with TRBD2 identical over 8 bases. The CDR3 is 14 residues long. V was clipped by 5 bases and J by 7 bases; unmatched bases: 6. Germline-derived CDR1 and CDR2 are MDHEN and SYDVKM. The CDR3 protein is CASSPGGEHGELFF. The CDR3, as DNA: TGTGCCAGCAGTCCCGGGGGGGAACACGGGGAGCTGTTTTTT.

The rearrangement joins TRBV28 to TRBJ1-1; D gene uncertain. Trimming stripped 5 bases from V and 6 bases from J, with 13 bases between. There are 13 residues in the CDR3. Germline CDR1 MDHEN, CDR2 SYDVKM. CDR3 protein: CASSLSGKSEAFF. CDR3 bases: TGTGCCAGCAGTCTATCCGGGAAGTCTGAAGCTTTCTTT.

V usage is TRBV7-9 and J usage is TRBJ2-7, with 9 bases identical to TRBD1. The ends lost 5 bases at V and 5 bases at J; junction bases unmatched: 7. The germline gives CDR1 SEHNR, CDR2 FQNEAQ (reference sequence). The CDR3 totals 14 residues. This chain's CDR3 is CASSLSGTGNEQYF. In nucleotides, the CDR3 is TGTGCCAGCAGCCTATCCGGGACAGGGAACGAGCAGTACTTC.

This chain connects TRBV7-6 to TRBJ2-3; no definite D call. The CDR3 is 16 amino acids. V was pared by 1 base and J by 2 bases, with 13 bases between. Germline values: CDR1 SGHVS, CDR2 FNYEAQ. The CDR3 sequence: CASSLGSTPYTDTQYF. The DNA for the CDR3 is TGTGCCAGCAGCTTAGGTTCGACCCCGTACACAGATACGCAGTATTTT.

This clone has only one observation. This rearrangement joins TRBV5-6 to TRBJ2-2, with TRBD2 matching over 15 bases. The CDR3 length is 17 residues. With 4 bases clipped from V and 3 bases from J, the junction kept 4 bases outside the gene matches. The germline V gene has CDR1 SGHDT and CDR2 YYEEEE. The CDR3 coding sequence is TGTGCCAGCAGCCATGGACTAGCGGGAGGGTACACCGGGGAGCTGTTTTTT. It encodes CASSHGLAGGYTGELFF.

Regarding this clone: This sample includes further DNA sequences coding for the same CDR3. V and J are TRBV6-6 and TRBJ2-7; D possibly corresponds to TRBD1 (6 bases). The CDR3 length is 14 residues. Per the germline V gene, CDR1 is MNHNY and CDR2 is SVGAGI (reference sequence). V was cut by 2 bases and J by 2 bases, with 10 bases left in between. The CDR3 DNA follows: TGTGCCAGCAGTTACGCAGGGGCACCCTACGAGCAGTACTTC. Protein sequence: CASSYAGAPYEQYF.

The chain carries TRBV25-1 and TRBJ2-5, with D maybe TRBD2 (6 bases). Trimming took off 4 bases at V and 2 bases at J, with 14 bases between the two ends. This CDR3 is built from 15 residues. Germline V lookup: CDR1 MGHDK, CDR2 SYGVNS. The DNA of the CDR3 is TGTGCCAGCAGTGGAATGGGACTGCGACAAGAGACCCAGTACTTC. This gives the protein CASSGMGLRQETQYF.

The chain is built from TRBV7-8 and TRBJ2-7; D is unresolved. CDR1 and CDR2 from the germline V gene are SGHVS and FQNEAQ. V was shortened by 1 base and J by 0 bases, with 10 bases between the two germline ends. The CDR3 is 15 amino acids. CDR3 protein: CASSLEGYLSYEQYF. The CDR3 DNA follows: TGTGCCAGCAGCTTAGAGGGATACCTCTCCTACGAGCAGTACTTC.

The chain employs TRBV29-1 and TRBJ2-1; D may be TRBD1 or TRBD2 (7 bases each). The CDR3 consists of 15 residues. Germline CDR1 reads SQVTM; CDR2 reads ANQGSEA. The ends were cut back, 5 bases at V and 6 bases at J, with 20 bases in the middle. CDR3 coding DNA: TGCAGCGTTCAGACAGGGAGGGGGGGCAGCAATGAGCAGTTCTTC. It is translated as CSVQTGRGGSNEQFF.

The rearrangement links TRBV30 to TRBJ2-5; D gene unclear. This CDR3 spans 14 amino acids. The V and J ends lost 1 base and 7 bases respectively, with 16 bases between them. The germline gives CDR1 GTSNPN, CDR2 SVGIG (reference sequence). CDR3 coding DNA: TGTGCCTGGAGTGGAGCTCGATTGGCTGGGACCCAGTACTTC. Translation gives CAWSGARLAGTQYF.

V is TRBV28 and J is TRBJ1-1; D remains ambiguous. The CDR3 is made up of 13 amino acids. V was pared by 4 bases and J by 4 bases, with 10 bases between. Germline CDR1 reads MDHEN; CDR2 reads SYDVKM. The CDR3 DNA follows: TGTGCCAGCAGTTACCCCACTCGCACTGAAGCTTTCTTT. It codes for CASSYPTRTEAFF. Looking up the rest from reference TRBV28 and TRBJ1-1 gives the full variable domain: DVKVTQSSRYLVKRTGEKVFLECVQDMDHENMFWYRQDPGLGLRLIYFSYDVKMKEKGDIPEGYSVSREKKERFSLILESASTNQTSMYLCASSYPTRTEAFFGQGTRLTVV.

The chain is built from TRBV29-1 and TRBJ2-3, with D uncertain. The length of the CDR3 is 13 residues. Germline lookup yields CDR1 SQVTM and CDR2 ANQGSEA. V lost 3 bases, J lost 0 bases, and 7 bases lay in between. CDR3 coding DNA: TGCAGCGTTGACTCTACTAGCACAGATACGCAGTATTTT. Amino acids: CSVDSTSTDTQYF.

The chain has TRBV4-1 and TRBJ1-2; D perhaps matches TRBD1 (6 bases). CDR1 MGHRA and CDR2 YSYEKL come from the germline V gene. This CDR3 region has 17 residues. Trimming pared 0 bases from V and 6 bases from J, leaving 20 bases between. In DNA form, the CDR3 reads TGCGCCAGCAGCCAAGAGACAGGAATGGTAGCAAGGCATGGCTACACCTTC. Translation: CASSQETGMVARHGYTF.

A word on this clone: This sample also contains other DNA sequences that code for the same CDR3. The rearrangement links TRBV6-1 to TRBJ1-5; no reliable D call. Trimming stripped 2 bases from V and 5 bases from J, with 7 bases between. This CDR3 contains 13 residues. CDR1 is MNHNS and CDR2 is SASEGT in the germline V gene. As DNA, the CDR3 is TGTGCCAGCAGTGAATCGGGGTATCAGCCCCAGCATTTT. Encoded protein: CASSESGYQPQHF.

This sequence joins TRBV10-3 and TRBJ2-7; no definite D call. V was cut by 3 bases and J by 5 bases, with 8 bases left in between. Germline lookup yields CDR1 ENHRY and CDR2 SYGVKD. CDR3 length equals 12 residues. CDR3 sequence: CAISDQSNEQYF. Here the CDR3 DNA reads TGTGCCATCAGTGATCAGTCAAACGAGCAGTACTTC.

This clone was picked up a small number of times. This chain links TRBV2 with TRBJ1-2; maybe TRBD1 (6 bases). This CDR3 contains 14 residues. V was shortened by 5 bases and J by 1 base, with 11 bases between the two germline ends. Looked up from germline, CDR1 is SNHLY and CDR2 is FYNNEI. The CDR3 here is CASSYGGGNYGYTF. As DNA, the CDR3 is TGTGCCAGCAGTTATGGAGGGGGTAACTATGGCTACACCTTC.

V and J are TRBV5-1 and TRBJ2-7, with 10 bases that match TRBD1. The length of the CDR3 is 15 residues. V lost 4 bases, J lost 2 bases, and 6 bases stayed unmatched. Germline CDR1 SGHRS, CDR2 YFSETQ. CDR3 nucleotides: TGCGCCAGCAGCGCGGCCGGGACAGGGGCCTACGAGCAGTACTTC. Protein sequence: CASSAAGTGAYEQYF.

The chain carries TRBV25-1 and TRBJ2-7; the D gene is possibly TRBD1 (6 bases). CDR1 MGHDK and CDR2 SYGVNS come from the germline V gene. V lost 1 base and J lost 3, with 10 bases in between. The CDR3 is made up of 14 amino acids. CDR3 nucleotide sequence: TGTGCCAGCAGTGAATGGGCACAGGGCTACGAGCAGTACTTC. Its translation is CASSEWAQGYEQYF.

This clone came up a few times. The V gene is TRBV28, the J gene TRBJ1-1; D unresolved. Trimming removed 6 bases from V and 2 bases from J, with 13 bases in between. Germline-derived CDR1 and CDR2 are MDHEN and SYDVKM. CDR3 length equals 14 residues. The CDR3 DNA reads as TGTGCCAGCAGCGCGGCGGGAGGAAACACTGAAGCTTTCTTT. It yields the protein CASSAAGGNTEAFF.

The gene calls are TRBV5-4 and TRBJ1-4, with D possibly TRBD1 on 6 matching bases. With 4 bases removed from V and 0 bases from J, the gap between germline ends came to 10 bases. Germline V CDR1 and CDR2: SGHNT, YYREEE (reference sequence). The CDR3 totals 15 residues. CDR3 in amino acids: CASSAAGATNEKLFF. DNA for the CDR3: TGTGCCAGCAGCGCTGCAGGGGCAACTAATGAAAAACTGTTTTTT. Drawing the rest from reference TRBV5-4 and TRBJ1-4, the complete variable domain is ETGVTQSPTHLIKTRGQQVTLRCSSQSGHNTVSWYQQALGQGPQFIFQYYREEENGRGNFPPRFSGLQFPNYSSELNVNALELDDSALYLCASSAAGATNEKLFFGSGTQLSVL.